This TCR beta chain was documented in a study of blood T cell repertoires in COVID-19. Study-wide context: Samples representing acute and convalescent COVID-19 were sourced from the United States, Italy and Spain. Nucleic acid was either cDNA or gDNA, and it came from T cells, B-cell-depleted T cells, or PBMCs.

Per the study methods: Counts of nucleated cells, estimated from reference gene primer amplification, were obtained. Assay: immunoSEQ multiplex PCR; the TCRdb copy retains only in-frame clones and omits some. For V, J and clone size, that table is used; D and trimming come from the DNA. In the table there are around 42,000 clones, roughly 84% of which are singletons. What was sequenced was peripheral blood. This receptor was obtained from a human donor in a cohort sampled during active COVID-19.

The chain's CDR3 is CASTSGGAGSTDTQYF. DNA of the CDR3: TGTGCCAGTACTAGCGGGGGGGCAGGTAGCACAGATACGCAGTATTTT. This rearrangement joins TRBV7-8 to TRBJ2-3; 13 nucleotides agree with TRBD2. Germline CDR1 is SGHVS and CDR2 is FQNEAQ. The CDR3 has 16 amino acids. The trim removed 9 bases at V and 0 bases at J, leaving 6 bases unmatched.